These 30 T cell receptor beta chains were sequenced from one sample in a study of T cell responses to AZD1222 COVID-19 vaccine. The data were produced by immunoSEQ multiplex PCR, yet TCRdb's version contains in-frame clones alone and is incomplete. Of over 150,000 clones listed, about 86% were seen once; the top ten hold roughly 0.49%. Specimen: peripheral blood, collected on day 0 of AZD1222 vaccination. These receptors were obtained from an adult in good health.

The chain employs TRBV13 and TRBJ2-3; D is unresolved. Germline V gene data show CDR1 as PRHDT and CDR2 as FYEKMQ (reference sequence). The CDR3 consists of 15 residues. Trimming removed 0 bases from V and 3 bases from J, with 10 bases in between. The CDR3 DNA reads TGTGCCAGCAGCTTAGGCGGCCGGTCGACAGATACGCAGTATTTT. Residues: CASSLGGRSTDTQYF.

V and J are TRBV7-6 and TRBJ2-7; no clear D gene. Trimming left V 1 base short and J 9 bases short, with 7 bases between. The CDR3 sequence is 11 residues long. Germline V gene data show CDR1 as SGHVS and CDR2 as FNYEAQ. CDR3 sequence reads: CASSLDRAQYF. The CDR3 region has the DNA TGTGCCAGCAGCTTAGATAGGGCGCAGTACTTC. The whole variable domain, remainder taken from reference TRBV7-6 and TRBJ2-7, is GAGVSQSPRYKVTKRGQDVALRCDPISGHVSLYWYRQALGQGPEFLTYFNYEAQQDKSGLPNDRFSAERPEGSISTLTIQRTEQRDSAMYRCASSLDRAQYFGPGTRLTVT.

This clone was seen just once. The J gene is TRBJ2-5, the V gene TRBV29-1; possibly TRBD2 for D (6 bases). V was pared by 2 bases and J by 3 bases, with 10 bases between. Germline V gene data show CDR1 as SQVTM and CDR2 as ANQGSEA. This CDR3 spans 13 amino acids. The CDR3 coding sequence is TGCAGCGTTGAACGGACTAAGGAAGAGACCCAGTACTTC. This translates into CSVERTKEETQYF. Using reference TRBV29-1 and TRBJ2-5 for the parts outside the CDR3, the full variable domain is SAVISQKPSRDICQRGTSLTIQCQVDSQVTMMFWYRQQPGQSLTLIATANQGSEATYESGFVIDKFPISRPNLTFSTLTVSNMSPEDSSIYLCSVERTKEETQYFGPGTRLLVL.

Comment on this clone: An end of the junction differs from the germline gene, which may be a read error. The gene calls are TRBV11-3 and TRBJ2-5, with 7 bases identical to TRBD1. CDR3 length: 14 amino acids. Germline assignment: CDR1 SGHNT and CDR2 YENEEA. CDR3 coding DNA: TGTGCCAACAGCCAGGCAGGGGGCCAAGAGACCCAGTACTTC. Translation: CANSQAGGQETQYF. The full variable domain, rest sourced from reference TRBV11-3 and TRBJ2-5, is EAGVVQSPRYKIIEKKQPVAFWCNPISGHNTLYWYLQNLGQGPELLIRYENEEAVDDSQLPKDRFSAERLKGVDSTLKIQPAELGDSAVYLCANSQAGGQETQYFGPGTRLLVL.

The chain links TRBV6-5 to TRBJ2-3; 11 bases align to TRBD2. In germline, CDR1 is MNHEY, CDR2 SVGAGI. The V and J ends lost 6 bases and 1 base, in that order; junction bases with no gene match: 3. This CDR3 contains 15 residues. The CDR3 DNA reads TGTGCCAGCAGCCCGGGACTAGCGGGCACAGATACGCAGTATTTT. It translates to CASSPGLAGTDTQYF.

The chain is built from TRBV14 and TRBJ2-7; 9 nucleotides agree with TRBD2. Germline CDR1 and CDR2: SGHDN and FVKESK. The CDR3 runs to 15 residues. After removal of 1 base from V and 6 bases from J, the junction contained 7 bases not matched to a gene. The CDR3 loop is CASSQVYSGRFEQYF. CDR3 sequence (DNA): TGTGCCAGCAGCCAAGTTTACAGCGGGAGGTTCGAGCAGTACTTC.

The V and J genes are TRBV12-5 and TRBJ1-5, with 9 bases identical to TRBD1. Germline V lookup: CDR1 LGHNT, CDR2 FRNRAP. The V and J ends lost 6 bases and 7 bases, in that order; junction bases with no gene match: 10. CDR3 length: 15 amino acids. As DNA, the CDR3 is TGTGCTAGTGGCACCCCAACAGGGGGCTGGCAGCCCCAGCATTTT. Translated: CASGTPTGGWQPQHF.

This chain uses TRBV11-2 with TRBJ2-1, with 11 positions matching TRBD1. The CDR3 totals 15 residues. V lost 5 bases, J lost 6 bases, and 6 bases stayed unmatched. Germline values: CDR1 SGHAT, CDR2 FQNNGV. CDR3 sequence: CASSPRGTGGNEQFF. The CDR3 nucleotides are TGTGCCAGCAGCCCCCGAGGGACAGGGGGCAATGAGCAGTTCTTC.

A remark on this clone: A junction boundary mismatches the germline segment, possibly from a read error. The chain joins TRBV7-7 to TRBJ1-1; D not certain. This CDR3 comprises 13 residues. CDR1 SSHAT and CDR2 FNYEAQ come from the germline V gene (reference sequence). The DNA for the CDR3 is TGTGCTAGCAGCTTAGACGCGCTTGGTGAAGCTTTCTTT. Translating gives CASSLDALGEAFF.

The chain has TRBV5-1 and TRBJ2-3; D not resolved. The CDR3 spans 12 residues. Germline CDR1 and CDR2: SGHRS and YFSETQ. Deletions cut 5 bases from V and 4 bases from J, with 8 bases between. CDR3 loop: CASRDYADTQYF. In DNA form, the CDR3 reads TGCGCCAGCAGAGATTACGCAGATACGCAGTATTTT.

The V and J genes are TRBV27 and TRBJ1-1; 8 bases align to TRBD1. The CDR3 runs to 13 residues. V shed 4 bases and J 4 bases; nucleotides not matched to a gene: 2. CDR1 and CDR2 (germline): MNHEY, SMNVEV (reference sequence). The CDR3 is CASSWTGSTEAFF. In nucleotides, the CDR3 is TGTGCCAGCAGTTGGACAGGGAGCACTGAAGCTTTCTTT.

This chain joins TRBV11-2 and TRBJ2-5; TRBD1 agrees at 7 bases. Germline loops: CDR1 SGHAT, CDR2 FQNNGV. Losses at the gene ends were 3 bases for V and 4 bases for J; bases not matched to a gene: 14. The CDR3 sequence is 17 residues long. The CDR3 DNA sequence: TGTGCCAGCAGCTTGAGTTTTGCAGGGGGATCCTCAGAGACCCAGTACTTC. It encodes CASSLSFAGGSSETQYF.

V gene TRBV13 combines with J gene TRBJ2-1; D is unresolved. The germline CDR1 and CDR2 sequences are PRHDT and FYEKMQ (reference sequence). This CDR3 region has 13 residues. V was trimmed by 5 bases and J by 7 bases, leaving 12 bases between them. The CDR3 sequence: CASSPRVGNEQFF. Written as DNA, the CDR3 is TGTGCCAGCAGCCCCCGGGTCGGAAATGAGCAGTTCTTC. Together with reference TRBV13 and TRBJ2-1, the CDR3 gives the full variable domain: AAGVIQSPRHLIKEKRETATLKCYPIPRHDTVYWYQQGPGQDPQFLISFYEKMQSDKGSIPDRFSAQQFSDYHSELNMSSLELGDSALYFCASSPRVGNEQFFGPGTRLTVL.

V is TRBV21-1 and J is TRBJ1-5; the table's D call, TRBD1, was not checked against the DNA. TRBV21-1 is given as a pseudogene. The CDR3 totals 19 residues. CDR3 nucleotide sequence: TGTGCCAGCAGCAGCGGACAGCCCGACCCTCGGTGGGGCAATCAGCCCCAGCATTTT. It translates to CASSSGQPDPRWGNQPQHF.

In regard to this clone: A junction end diverges from the germline sequence, so it may reflect a read error. This chain connects TRBV7-8 to TRBJ2-1; 11 bases agree with TRBD2. Germline CDR1 and CDR2: SGHVS and FQNEAQ. The CDR3 runs to 15 residues. The CDR3, as DNA: TGTGCCAGCAGGTTAGCGGGAGGGGATCACAATGAGCAGTTCTTC. Protein: CASRLAGGDHNEQFF.

The chain uses TRBV10-3 and TRBJ1-6; TRBD1 aligns across 7 bases. CDR1 ENHRY and CDR2 SYGVKD come from the germline V gene. The CDR3 has 16 residues. V shed 2 bases and J 6 bases; nucleotides not matched to a gene: 7. CDR3 DNA: TGTGCCATCAGTGAGGCGCAAGGGGGCGGTAATTCACCCCTCCACTTT. Translating gives CAISEAQGGGNSPLHF.

The rearrangement links TRBV28 to TRBJ1-4, with TRBD1 identical over 9 bases. The V gene end was trimmed by 6 bases and the J gene end by 5 bases; junction bases not matched to a gene: 1. This CDR3 is 13 amino acids long. Germline-derived CDR1 and CDR2 are MDHEN and SYDVKM. The CDR3 sequence is CASRTGGNEKLFF. Here the CDR3 DNA reads TGTGCCAGCAGAACAGGGGGCAATGAAAAACTGTTTTTT.

The chain is built from TRBV28 and TRBJ1-2, with a possible D match to TRBD1 (6 bases). This CDR3 contains 15 residues. Germline V gives CDR1 MDHEN, CDR2 SYDVKM. V was pared by 8 bases and J by 5 bases, with 21 bases between. As DNA, the CDR3 is TGTGCCAGCGTATTACTCTCCGGGACAACGTATGGCTACACCTTC. It codes for CASVLLSGTTYGYTF.

The chain joins TRBV13 to TRBJ2-7, with 7 positions matching TRBD1. The CDR3 consists of 13 residues. Losses at the gene ends were 5 bases for V and 7 bases for J; bases not matched to a gene: 8. Looked up from germline, CDR1 is PRHDT and CDR2 is FYEKMQ (reference sequence). Here the CDR3 DNA reads TGTGCCAGCAGCCTAGAGGGGGCCTCTGAGCAGTACTTC. Translating it yields CASSLEGASEQYF.

The rearrangement joins TRBV18 to TRBJ2-7; 10 bases fit TRBD2. The germline V gene has CDR1 KGHSH and CDR2 LQKENI. V trimming: 3 bases; J trimming: 7 bases; junction bases outside the gene matches: 6. The CDR3 contains 14 residues. The CDR3 is CASSPSGGAREQYF. The CDR3 DNA is TGTGCCAGCTCACCGAGCGGGGGGGCCAGAGAGCAGTACTTC.

This clone has a single count. The genes are TRBV2 and TRBJ2-1, with 7 bases aligning to TRBD1. V shed 1 base, J shed 0 bases, and the junction held 9 bases outside the gene matches. The CDR3 runs 18 residues. Per germline, CDR1 SNHLY and CDR2 FYNNEI. CDR3 loop: CASSEVVGGFSSYNEQFF. The CDR3 DNA reads as TGTGCCAGCAGTGAAGTGGTAGGGGGCTTTAGCTCCTACAATGAGCAGTTCTTC.

The genes are TRBV2 and TRBJ2-7, with 8 bases that match TRBD2. Looked up from germline, CDR1 is SNHLY and CDR2 is FYNNEI. J lost 2 bases, V lost 8 bases, and 8 bases had no gene match. The CDR3 contains 14 residues. The CDR3 DNA reads TGTGCCAGCGCGGGAGGTCGGTCAACCTACGAGCAGTACTTC. Translating it yields CASAGGRSTYEQYF.

This clone was seen a few times. V and J are TRBV10-1 and TRBJ1-5; 9 bases match TRBD1. CDR1 WNHNN and CDR2 SYGVQD come from the germline V gene (reference sequence). V lost 6 bases, J lost 5 bases, and 5 bases stayed unmatched. There are 14 residues in the CDR3. CDR3 protein: CASSPWTGDQPQHF. CDR3 DNA: TGCGCCAGCAGCCCCTGGACAGGGGATCAGCCCCAGCATTTT.

The chain employs TRBV5-6 and TRBJ2-2; 7 bases align to TRBD2. The CDR3 covers 13 residues. Unmatched junction bases numbered 1, after V lost 4 bases and J lost 4 bases. Germline loops: CDR1 SGHDT, CDR2 YYEEEE. CDR3: CASSPGGTGELFF. The DNA of the CDR3 is TGTGCCAGCAGCCCGGGGGGCACCGGGGAGCTGTTTTTT.

The V gene is TRBV24-1, the J gene TRBJ2-3; D possibly corresponds to TRBD1 (6 bases). The CDR3 has 15 residues. The germline gives CDR1 KGHDR, CDR2 SFDVKD. V was pared by 4 bases and J by 4 bases, with 14 bases between. CDR3 nucleotide sequence: TGTGCCACCAGTGAGAACAGGGATATGGCAGATACGCAGTATTTT. It codes for CATSENRDMADTQYF.

The rearrangement uses TRBV7-9 and TRBJ1-4, with a possible D match to TRBD1 (5 bases). Germline CDR1 and CDR2: SEHNR and FQNEAQ (reference sequence). This CDR3 spans 13 amino acids. The V end lost 6 bases, the J end lost 3 bases, and 8 bases lay between the germline ends. DNA of the CDR3: TGTGCCAGCAGACGGGGACCTAATGAAAAACTGTTTTTT. Translation: CASRRGPNEKLFF.

CDR3 nucleotide sequence: TGTGCCAGCAGCTTAGTAGCGGGGGGGCAGAATGAGCAGTTCTTC. Encoded protein: CASSLVAGGQNEQFF. J is TRBJ2-1 and V is TRBV11-2; 11 bases are a match to TRBD2. The CDR3 has 15 amino acids. V gave up 1 base and J gave up 7 bases; unmatched junction bases: 3. Germline CDR1 SGHAT, CDR2 FQNNGV.

The chain combines TRBV7-2 with TRBJ2-7, with D perhaps TRBD1 or TRBD2 (5 bases each). Between the trimmed V and J ends, which lost 3 bases and 3 bases, there was a span of 12 bases. The CDR3 spans 14 residues. Germline CDR1 SGHTA, CDR2 FQGNSA. In DNA form, the CDR3 reads TGTGCCAGCAGCTTCCCCGGGACCCTCTACGAGCAGTACTTC. This encodes CASSFPGTLYEQYF.

The V and J genes are TRBV6-5 and TRBJ2-1; D possibly uses TRBD1 or TRBD2 (5 bases each). Trimming left V 6 bases short and J 5 bases short, with 14 bases between. Germline CDR1 reads MNHEY; CDR2 reads SVGAGI. The CDR3 is 14 amino acids. DNA for the CDR3: TGTGCCAGCAGGGGGGTGGTCCTGAACAATGAGCAGTTCTTC. Residues: CASRGVVLNNEQFF.

The rearrangement links TRBV7-2 to TRBJ1-1, with D unclear. The germline V gene encodes CDR1 SGHTA and CDR2 FQGNSA. V was trimmed by 2 bases and J by 10 bases, leaving 14 bases between them. The CDR3 is 13 residues long. Here the CDR3 reads CASSLIDTFGAFF. CDR3 nucleotide sequence: TGTGCCAGCAGCTTAATTGATACATTTGGAGCTTTCTTT.